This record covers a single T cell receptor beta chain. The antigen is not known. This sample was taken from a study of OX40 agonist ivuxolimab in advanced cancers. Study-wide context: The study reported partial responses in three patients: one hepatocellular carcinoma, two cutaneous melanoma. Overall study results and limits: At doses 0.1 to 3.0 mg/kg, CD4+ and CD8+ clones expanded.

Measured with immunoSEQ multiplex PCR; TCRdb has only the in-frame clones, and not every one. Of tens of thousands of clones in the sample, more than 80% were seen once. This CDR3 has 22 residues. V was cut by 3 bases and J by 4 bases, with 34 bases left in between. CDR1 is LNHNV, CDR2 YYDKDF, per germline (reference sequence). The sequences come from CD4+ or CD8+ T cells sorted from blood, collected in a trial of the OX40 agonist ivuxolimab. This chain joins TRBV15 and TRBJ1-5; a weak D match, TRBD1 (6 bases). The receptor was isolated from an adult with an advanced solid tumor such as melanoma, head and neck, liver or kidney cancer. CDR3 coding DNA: TGTGCCACCAGCAGTAACCTGAGGAGGGGCAGGGGCTTTATGAATATGAATCAGCCCCAGCATTTT. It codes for CATSSNLRRGRGFMNMNQPQHF.